This T cell receptor beta chain comes out of a study of T cell responses to AZD1222 COVID-19 vaccine. Study information: Combined were second doses at about 4 or about 12 weeks.

This clone was counted only a few times. The target antigen is unknown. Trimming removed 2 bases from V and 5 bases from J; junction bases left unmatched: 11. The CDR3 has 18 residues. From germline, CDR1 is ENHRY and CDR2 SYGVKD. Libraries were prepared by immunoSEQ multiplex PCR; TCRdb keeps only in-frame clonotypes and omits some of them. The sample holds roughly 200,000 clones, about 92% seen once. Study-wide results and limits: Repertoire samples came only from after the peak T cell response.

The sample consisted of peripheral blood, taken on day 0 of AZD1222 vaccination. The rearrangement uses TRBV10-3 and TRBJ2-3; 12 bases line up with TRBD2. This TCR derives from an adult in good health. The DNA for the CDR3 is TGTGCCATCAGTGAGAATCTTCTAGCGGGGGGGCGAGGAGATACGCAGTATTTT. Its translation is CAISENLLAGGRGDTQYF.